This T cell receptor beta chain comes out of a study of T cell changes during pregnancy in multiple sclerosis. Clones were sequenced by immunoSEQ multiplex PCR, and TCRdb holds only the in-frame ones, with some missing. The table shows 30,000 to 40,000 clones, with 80% to 90% occurring only once. The CDR3 spans 13 residues. The germline V and J ends were trimmed by 3 bases and 3 bases, with 9 bases remaining between them. Germline V gene sequence: CDR1 LNHDA, CDR2 SQIVND (reference sequence). The TCR was taken from a female donor with multiple sclerosis, enrolled in a pregnancy study. This chain links TRBV19 with TRBJ2-7; D possibly corresponds to TRBD2 (5 bases). This sample comprised CD8+ T cells from peripheral blood mononuclear cells, obtained in the third trimester of pregnancy. Here the CDR3 DNA reads TGTGCCAGTAGTATTCTCGGGGACTACGAGCAGTACTTC. Its protein product is CASSILGDYEQYF.